This TCR beta chain stems from a study of technical replicates of blood from a few donors. Clones were read by immunoSEQ multiplex PCR, and TCRdb kept only the in-frame ones, dropping some. Altogether about 83,000 clones are present, 96% being singletons, with the ten largest covering about 0.33%. Per germline, CDR1 MNHEY and CDR2 SVGAGI. The CDR3 is 15 residues long. Losses at the gene ends were 0 bases for V and 5 bases for J; bases not matched to a gene: 4. The sample consisted of T cells isolated from PBMCs. The TCR originated in a human donor in good health. The chain has TRBV6-5 and TRBJ2-1; TRBD2 agrees at 7 bases. This CDR3 is CASSYSLAVHNEQFF. In DNA, the CDR3 is TGTGCCAGCAGTTACTCGCTAGCGGTGCACAATGAGCAGTTCTTC.